The clone carrying this T cell receptor (beta chain) was picked up one time. Its antigen is not known. Each donor supplied around 10 milliliters of peripheral blood. PBMCs numbering at least 6.5 million were isolated per sample. This sample was taken from a study of blood T cells in healthy people across ages. A second PCR of roughly 7 to 11 cycles used a sample-barcoded 5' primer and a J-beta primer mix. Using its own MiXCR run on the 5' RACE reads, TCRdb lists one record per CDR3 protein. The sample comprises about 400,000 distinct CDR3 sequences, over 45% of which are singletons, and roughly 51% rests with the top ten. Study conclusions and caveats: Fewer expanded clones and more diversity marked long-lived versus aged donors. The study lacked donor CMV status, which possibly confounded expanded clonotype changes.

Deletions cut 7 bases from V and 5 bases from J, with 14 bases between. Germline V gene lookup returns CDR1 MNHEY and CDR2 SVGAGI. CDR3 length: 13 residues. Source material: blood. The chain has TRBV6-5 and TRBJ1-1; no clear D gene. This TCR was recovered from a man between 60 and 70 years old in good health. The CDR3 loop is CASTYRGRTEAFF. The CDR3 nucleotides read TGTGCCAGCACCTACCGGGGTAGGACTGAAGCTTTCTTT.